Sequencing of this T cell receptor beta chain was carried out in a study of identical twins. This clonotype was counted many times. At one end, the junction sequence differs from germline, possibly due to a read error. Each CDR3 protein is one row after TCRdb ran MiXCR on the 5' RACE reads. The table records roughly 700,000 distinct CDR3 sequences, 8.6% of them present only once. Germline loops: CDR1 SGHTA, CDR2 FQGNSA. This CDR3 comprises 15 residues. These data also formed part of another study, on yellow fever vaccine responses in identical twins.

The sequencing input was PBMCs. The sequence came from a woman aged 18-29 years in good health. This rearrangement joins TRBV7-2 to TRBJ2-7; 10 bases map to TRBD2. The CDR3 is CASSVAGGPSYEQYF. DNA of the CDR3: TGTGCCAGCAGCGTAGCGGGAGGCCCCTCCTACGAGCAGTACTTC.